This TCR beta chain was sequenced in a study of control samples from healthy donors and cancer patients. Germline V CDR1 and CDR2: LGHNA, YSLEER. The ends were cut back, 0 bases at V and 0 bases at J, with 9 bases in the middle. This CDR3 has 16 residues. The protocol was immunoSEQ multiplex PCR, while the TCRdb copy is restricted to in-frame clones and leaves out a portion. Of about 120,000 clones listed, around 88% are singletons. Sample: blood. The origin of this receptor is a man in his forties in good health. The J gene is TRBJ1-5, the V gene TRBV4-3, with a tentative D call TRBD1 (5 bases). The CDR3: CASSQDRGGSNQPQHF. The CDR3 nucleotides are TGCGCCAGCAGCCAAGATCGGGGGGGTAGCAATCAGCCCCAGCATTTT.